Listed below are T cell receptor beta chains from one sample, sequenced in a study of identical twins. In TCRdb, the 5' RACE reads were re-called with MiXCR into one record per CDR3 protein. The sample has approximately 240,000 distinct CDR3 sequences; about an eighth are singletons. Sequenced sample: memory (CD45RO+) T cells sorted from blood. The receptors were gathered from a woman aged 18-29 years in good health. Each CDR3 is given with its conserved first and last residue. Fields, in order: V gene, J gene, D gene, clone size, CDR3 protein, CDR3 DNA. D genes are given only for firm matches. Size values are once, few and many counts, or a class for expanded clones, and some rows have none.

TRBV7-9	TRBJ1-2	TRBD1	many	CASSPRTGPTYGYTF	TGTGCCAGCAGCCCCCGGACAGGGCCTACCTATGGCTACACCTTC
TRBV7-2	TRBJ2-7	TRBD2	few	CASSISLAGGGGEQYF	TGTGCCAGCAGCATTTCCCTAGCGGGAGGGGGGGGCGAGCAGTACTTC
TRBV2	TRBJ2-7	TRBD2	few	CASNRLAGVQSSYEQYF	TGTGCCAGCAACCGACTAGCGGGGGTTCAAAGCTCCTACGAGCAGTACTTC
TRBV12-3/TRBV12-4	TRBJ1-2	-	many	CASSLGLASNYGYTF	TGTGCCAGCAGTTTGGGTCTTGCTTCTAACTATGGCTACACCTTC
TRBV29-1	TRBJ2-2	-	-	CSVERWQEPGELFF	TGCAGCGTTGAACGGTGGCAGGAGCCCGGGGAGCTGTTTTTT
TRBV12-3/TRBV12-4	TRBJ2-3	-	-	CATSPGTAFTDTQYF	TGTGCCACCAGCCCTGGTACGGCATTTACAGATACGCAGTATTTT
TRBV2	TRBJ2-1	TRBD2	few	CASRTSGGYNEQFF	TGTGCCAGCAGAACTAGCGGGGGTTACAATGAGCAGTTCTTC
TRBV11-3	TRBJ2-7	-	-	CASSLVGWNYEQYF	TGTGCCAGCAGCTTAGTGGGGTGGAATTACGAGCAGTACTTC
TRBV7-9	TRBJ1-2	-	-	CASSLDPRAWGYTF	TGTGCCAGCAGCTTGGACCCCAGAGCCTGGGGCTACACCTTC
TRBV27	TRBJ1-2	TRBD1	few	CASSFAGGGFPYGYTF	TGTGCCAGCAGTTTCGCAGGGGGCGGATTTCCCTATGGCTACACCTTC
TRBV27	TRBJ2-5	-	many	CASSFEGRETQYF	TGTGCCAGCAGTTTTGAGGGGCGAGAGACCCAGTACTTC
TRBV20-1	TRBJ2-3	-	-	CSAGRLAAGSTDTQYF	TGCAGTGCCGGAAGGTTAGCCGCGGGAAGCACAGATACGCAGTATTTT
TRBV18	TRBJ1-1	TRBD1	-	CASSPRVTGVVTEAFF	TGTGCCAGTTCACCTAGGGTTACAGGGGTCGTTACTGAAGCTTTCTTT